This T cell receptor (beta chain) is drawn from a study of control samples from healthy donors and cancer patients. Sequencing was performed with immunoSEQ multiplex PCR; in TCRdb, only in-frame clones are kept and a portion is missing. Here the sample spans approximately 150,000 clones, 75% to 95% being singletons. The CDR3 runs 16 residues. V dropped 0 bases and J dropped 6; count of bases not matched to a gene: 5. The germline V gene has CDR1 LGHNT and CDR2 FRNRAP. The receptor was derived from a man younger than 40 in good health. Material: blood. The V gene is TRBV12-5, the J gene TRBJ1-5, with TRBD1 matching over 10 bases. CDR3 nucleotides: TGTGCTAGTGGTTTGGTTTTGGGACAGGGGAGTCAGCCCCAGCATTTT. Its translation is CASGLVLGQGSQPQHF.